Below are 32 T cell receptor beta chains sequenced from a single sample in a study of identical twins. TCRdb redid the calling of the 5' RACE reads with MiXCR, one entry per CDR3 protein. Of hundreds of thousands of distinct CDR3 sequences detected, around a sixth appear once; the ten largest clones hold around 13%. Another study also made use of these data, one on T cells expressing NK-cell markers.

What was sequenced was PBMCs. The receptors were sampled from a woman younger than 30 in good health.

The CDR3 DNA sequence: TGTGCCAGCAGTCCGGGGACAGCGAAGACCTACGAGCAGTACTTC. This gives the protein CASSPGTAKTYEQYF. The chain carries TRBV12-3 or TRBV12-4 and TRBJ2-7; 7 bases line up with TRBD1. The CDR3 is made up of 15 amino acids. V shed 5 bases and J 2 bases; nucleotides not matched to a gene: 9.

The chain combines TRBV7-2 with TRBJ2-6; TRBD2 aligns across 8 bases. Trimming removed 5 bases from V and 4 bases from J; junction bases left unmatched: 7. Germline CDR1 is SGHTA and CDR2 is FQGNSA. This CDR3 spans 16 amino acids. The chain's CDR3 is CASSTGGVRGANVLTF. The CDR3 nucleotides read TGTGCCAGCAGCACCGGGGGGGTAAGGGGGGCCAACGTCCTGACTTTC.

The CDR3 region is CASSAGQGAYYGYTF. For the CDR3, the DNA is TGTGCCAGCAGCGCGGGACAGGGGGCATACTATGGCTACACCTTC. This chain joins TRBV5-5 and TRBJ1-2; 12 bases align to TRBD1. The CDR3 is 15 residues long. The V gene end was trimmed by 4 bases and the J gene end by 3 bases; junction bases not matched to a gene: 4. CDR1 and CDR2 (germline): SGHKS, YYEKEE (reference sequence). The full variable domain, its missing parts supplied by reference TRBV5-5 and TRBJ1-2, is DAGVTQSPTHLIKTRGQQVTLRCSPISGHKSVSWYQQVLGQGPQFIFQYYEKEERGRGNFPDRFSARQFPNYSSELNVNALLLGDSALYLCASSAGQGAYYGYTFGSGTRLTVV.

This CDR3 reads CSARDPRAEAFF. CDR3 sequence (DNA): TGCAGTGCTAGAGATCCCCGAGCTGAAGCTTTCTTT. J is TRBJ1-1 and V is TRBV20-1; D is unclear. The CDR3 contains 12 residues. CDR1 and CDR2 from the germline V gene are DFQATT and SNEGSKA (reference sequence). V lost 0 bases, J lost 6 bases, and 8 bases lay in between.

This clonotype was found a few times. CDR3 in DNA: TGTGCCAGCATCCAAAGGGCGGGGGCATACACCGGGGAGCTGTTTTTT. It specifies CASIQRAGAYTGELFF. The chain is built from TRBV7-2 and TRBJ2-2; a weak D match, TRBD2 (7 bases). The CDR3 is 16 amino acids. Germline lookup yields CDR1 SGHTA and CDR2 FQGNSA. V lost 7 bases and J 3 bases, leaving 18 bases between the germline ends. The variable domain in full, completed from reference TRBV7-2 and TRBJ2-2, reads GAGVSQSPSNKVTEKGKDVELRCDPISGHTALYWYRQSLGQGLEFLIYFQGNSAPDKSGLPSDRFSAERTGGSVSTLTIQRTQQEDSAVYLCASIQRAGAYTGELFFGEGSRLTVL.

This clonotype was found many times. Sequence at one end of the junction differs from germline and may be a read error. The rearrangement uses TRBV7-6 and TRBJ2-5, with D possibly TRBD2 on 5 matching bases. The CDR3 is 14 residues long. Per the germline V gene, CDR1 is SGHVS and CDR2 is FNYEAQ. The CDR3 is CASSLAQKSETQYF. The CDR3 region has the DNA TGTGCCAGCAGCCTAGCCCAGAAATCAGAGACCCAGTACTTC.

This clonotype was seen many times. The genes are TRBV5-1 and TRBJ2-7, with D perhaps TRBD2 (6 bases). This CDR3 comprises 14 residues. Germline V CDR1 and CDR2: SGHRS, YFSETQ. V lost 0 bases and J lost 0, with 7 bases in between. CDR3 loop: CASSLAGDSYEQYF. CDR3 bases: TGCGCCAGCAGCTTGGCGGGAGACTCCTACGAGCAGTACTTC.

This clonotype was counted between two and nine times. The chain carries TRBV20-1 and TRBJ1-1; 9 bases match TRBD1. J was trimmed by 7 bases and V by 3 bases; bases with no gene match: 6. The CDR3 runs 13 residues. Looked up from germline, CDR1 is DFQATT and CDR2 is SNEGSKA (reference sequence). CDR3 sequence (DNA): TGCAGTGCTAGCCACAGGGGGCGCGGTGAAGCTTTCTTT. Amino acids: CSASHRGRGEAFF.

The genes are TRBV5-1 and TRBJ2-1; 11 nucleotides line up with TRBD2. CDR1 SGHRS and CDR2 YFSETQ come from the germline V gene. Germline trimming cut 0 bases from V and 8 bases from J; bases unmatched to any gene: 4. The CDR3 length is 15 residues. The CDR3 DNA reads as TGCGCCAGCAGCTTGGTGGCTAGCGGGAGGTATGAGCAGTTCTTC. It translates to CASSLVASGRYEQFF.

In this sample, this clonotype turned up a few times. J is TRBJ2-3 and V is TRBV7-6; tentatively, D is TRBD1 or TRBD2 (6 bases each). The CDR3 totals 16 residues. Germline lookup yields CDR1 SGHVS and CDR2 FNYEAQ. Trimming removed 1 base at V and 1 base at J, with 12 bases between. The CDR3, as DNA: TGTGCCAGCAGCTTAGGGGGGCGGAGGGGCACAGATACGCAGTATTTT. This gives the protein CASSLGGRRGTDTQYF.

The gene calls are TRBV2 and TRBJ2-2; a weak D match, TRBD1 (7 bases). Germline assignment: CDR1 SNHLY and CDR2 FYNNEI. The V end lost 6 bases, the J end lost 2 bases, and 13 bases lay between the germline ends. This CDR3 contains 15 residues. The CDR3 DNA reads TGTGCCAGCAGCGCGACAGGGACTAACACCGGGGAGCTGTTTTTT. Its translation: CASSATGTNTGELFF.

V is TRBV2 and J is TRBJ2-2; 11 bases are shared with TRBD1. This CDR3 has 14 amino acids. Germline V gene data show CDR1 as SNHLY and CDR2 as FYNNEI. The ends lost 7 bases at V and 4 bases at J; junction bases unmatched: 2. CDR3 amino acids: CASKGTGGTGELFF. The CDR3 DNA sequence: TGTGCCAGCAAGGGGACAGGGGGCACCGGGGAGCTGTTTTTT.

The chain joins TRBV27 to TRBJ2-3; 12 nucleotides agree with TRBD2. Germline V gives CDR1 MNHEY, CDR2 SMNVEV (reference sequence). Germline trimming cut 6 bases from V and 3 bases from J; bases unmatched to any gene: 16. The CDR3 totals 19 residues. The CDR3 protein is CASRAGLAGSKRATDTQYF. In nucleotides, the CDR3 is TGTGCCAGCAGAGCAGGACTAGCGGGAAGCAAAAGAGCTACAGATACGCAGTATTTT.

The chain recombines TRBV6-2 or TRBV6-3 with TRBJ2-7; the D gene is possibly TRBD1 (6 bases). This CDR3 has 14 amino acids. CDR1 and CDR2 (germline): MNHEY, SVGEGT. Trimming removed 5 bases from V and 4 bases from J, with 15 bases in between. CDR3 nucleotide sequence: TGTGCCAGCAGTATCAGGGGACACGCTTACGAGCAGTACTTC. It codes for CASSIRGHAYEQYF.

This clonotype appeared a few times. CDR3 coding DNA: TGCAGCGTTGAAGATATGGACAGCTACGAGCAGTACTTC. As protein: CSVEDMDSYEQYF. The rearrangement links TRBV29-1 to TRBJ2-7, with D tentatively TRBD1 (6 bases). Per the germline V gene, CDR1 is SQVTM and CDR2 is ANQGSEA. V was pared by 0 bases and J by 3 bases, with 9 bases between. The CDR3 totals 13 residues.

The chain employs TRBV20-1 and TRBJ2-3; D assignment may be TRBD1 or TRBD2 (5 bases each). The V gene's germline CDR1 is DFQATT and CDR2 SNEGSKA (reference sequence). Trimming cost V 6 bases and J 2 bases, with 12 bases left between them. The CDR3 has 13 amino acids. The CDR3 nucleotides read TGCAGTGCCCCGAGGGGAGACACAGATACGCAGTATTTT. This encodes CSAPRGDTDTQYF.

The sample holds a few counts of this clonotype. The CDR3 coding sequence is TGTGCCAGCAGTTACGGGGGTAGGGAGTATGAGCAGTTCTTC. This sequence encodes CASSYGGREYEQFF. The chain combines TRBV6-5 with TRBJ2-1; either TRBD1 or TRBD2 may fit D (5 bases each). Germline values: CDR1 MNHEY, CDR2 SVGAGI. The V end lost 2 bases, the J end lost 8 bases, and 13 bases lay between the germline ends. The CDR3 length is 14 residues.

This clonotype was seen more than once but under ten times. The V and J genes are TRBV5-1 and TRBJ2-7; 10 bases line up with TRBD2. The CDR3 runs 14 residues. Germline trimming cut 0 bases from V and 6 bases from J; bases unmatched to any gene: 3. CDR1 is SGHRS and CDR2 is YFSETQ in the germline V gene. The CDR3 region has the DNA TGCGCCAGCAGCTTGGCTAGCGGGAGTCTCGAGCAGTACTTC. This encodes CASSLASGSLEQYF.

This clonotype was observed a single time. The rearrangement links TRBV4-1 to TRBJ2-1, with 16 nucleotides matching TRBD2. Germline V gene data show CDR1 as MGHRA and CDR2 as YSYEKL. This CDR3 comprises 17 residues. V lost 4 bases and J lost 9; bases outside the gene matches: 9. The CDR3 here is CASSRLRGTSGRAEQFF. The CDR3 nucleotides are TGCGCCAGCAGCCGACTGAGAGGGACTAGCGGGAGGGCTGAGCAGTTCTTC.

V usage is TRBV7-6 and J usage is TRBJ1-1; D is perhaps TRBD1 (6 bases). The CDR3 is 14 amino acids. Germline V gene lookup returns CDR1 SGHVS and CDR2 FNYEAQ. Trimming removed 7 bases at V and 7 bases at J, with 19 bases between. The CDR3 DNA reads as TGTGCCAGCACTAGGGGGGACGTGACGGATGAAGCTTTCTTT. The encoded protein is CASTRGDVTDEAFF.

This clonotype was recorded at least ten times. This chain connects TRBV27 to TRBJ1-1; no clear D gene. Germline values: CDR1 MNHEY, CDR2 SMNVEV (reference sequence). The CDR3 has 11 residues. Trimming took off 8 bases at V and 1 base at J, with 5 bases between the two ends. The CDR3 spells CASGRNTEAFF. CDR3 coding DNA: TGTGCCAGCGGACGGAACACTGAAGCTTTCTTT.

This clonotype was detected many times. The V call is TRBV12-3 or TRBV12-4, the J call TRBJ2-1; D ambiguous. V was pared by 3 bases and J by 8 bases, with 11 bases between. The CDR3 loop spans 13 amino acids. CDR3 nucleotides: TGTGCCAGCAGTTTTTTTTTTCTGGATGAGCAGTTCTTC. This encodes CASSFFFLDEQFF.

This clonotype was seen a few times. The chain recombines TRBV7-9 with TRBJ2-3; TRBD2 agrees at 7 bases. The CDR3 sequence is 17 residues long. The V gene end was trimmed by 8 bases and the J gene end by 3 bases; junction bases not matched to a gene: 17. Per the germline V gene, CDR1 is SEHNR and CDR2 is FQNEAQ (reference sequence). The CDR3 DNA sequence: TGTGCCAGCGTATCTCGAAGCGGCGGGAGAGGGACAGATACGCAGTATTTT. The encoded protein is CASVSRSGGRGTDTQYF.

The gene calls are TRBV12-3 or TRBV12-4 and TRBJ2-1; no definite D call. CDR3 length: 12 amino acids. Trimming removed 6 bases at V and 9 bases at J, with 12 bases between. The CDR3 loop is CASSPNLSEQFF. The CDR3, as DNA: TGTGCCAGCAGCCCCAACTTGAGTGAGCAGTTCTTC.

This clonotype has more than one count but fewer than ten. The J gene is TRBJ2-1, the V gene TRBV4-2; the match to TRBD1 covers 7 bases. The CDR3 sequence is 15 residues long. Germline loops: CDR1 LGHNA, CDR2 YNFKEQ. The ends lost 4 bases at V and 7 bases at J; junction bases unmatched: 10. The CDR3 DNA reads TGTGCCAGCAGCCCTAGAAGGGCAGGGGGAAATGAGCAGTTCTTC. Translating gives CASSPRRAGGNEQFF.

In this sample, this clonotype turned up a few times. The gene calls are TRBV3-1 and TRBJ2-1; D is uncertain. This CDR3 has 15 residues. V was cut by 1 base and J by 2 bases, with 9 bases left in between. CDR1 and CDR2 from the germline V gene are LGHDT and YNNKEL (reference sequence). CDR3 sequence: CASSQAPATYNEQFF. The CDR3, as DNA: TGTGCCAGCAGCCAAGCACCAGCCACCTACAATGAGCAGTTCTTC.

This clonotype has a handful of counts. The junction does not match germline at one end; this may be a read error. This chain uses TRBV7-7 with TRBJ2-7, with D hard to call. From germline, CDR1 is SSHAT and CDR2 FNYEAQ (reference sequence). The CDR3 is made up of 13 amino acids. CDR3 region: CASSYQENYEQYF. CDR3 in DNA: TGTGCTAGCAGCTATCAAGAGAACTACGAGCAGTACTTC. Based on the CDR3 plus reference TRBV7-7 and TRBJ2-7, the full variable domain is GAGVSQSPRYKVTKRGQDVTLRCDPISSHATLYWYQQALGQGPEFLTYFNYEAQPDKSGLPSDRFSAERPEGSISTLTIQRTEQRDSAMYRCASSYQENYEQYFGPGTRLTVT.

The chain links TRBV3-1 to TRBJ2-5; D is unclear. This CDR3 region has 12 residues. Germline CDR1 and CDR2: LGHDT and YNNKEL (reference sequence). V lost 2 bases and J 6 bases, leaving 7 bases between the germline ends. The DNA of the CDR3 is TGTGCCAGCAGCCAATCCAGACAGACCCAGTACTTC. It codes for CASSQSRQTQYF.

A few counts support this clonotype. This chain links TRBV12-3 or TRBV12-4 with TRBJ2-5, with a tentative D call TRBD2 (5 bases). V was shortened by 1 base and J by 2 bases, with 8 bases between the two germline ends. The CDR3 length is 14 residues. CDR3 sequence (DNA): TGTGCCAGCAGTTTAGGGGAGAGGCAAGAGACCCAGTACTTC. This codes for CASSLGERQETQYF.

This clonotype was observed a handful of times. The chain combines TRBV7-9 with TRBJ1-3; the D is unclear. This CDR3 has 15 residues. Between the trimmed V and J ends, which lost 5 bases and 0 bases, there was a span of 11 bases. From germline, CDR1 is SEHNR and CDR2 FQNEAQ (reference sequence). The CDR3 DNA is TGTGCCAGCAGCCCCGCCACGAGCTCTGGAAACACCATATATTTT. It encodes CASSPATSSGNTIYF. The full variable domain, rest sourced from reference TRBV7-9 and TRBJ1-3, is DTGVSQNPRHKITKRGQNVTFRCDPISEHNRLYWYRQTLGQGPEFLTYFQNEAQLEKSRLLSDRFSAERPKGSFSTLEIQRTEQGDSAMYLCASSPATSSGNTIYFGEGSWLTVV.

The table lists this clonotype with a few counts. CDR3 amino acids: CASRDRYGYTF. CDR3 sequence (DNA): TGTGCCAGCCGGGACCGATATGGCTACACCTTC. The chain recombines TRBV6-5 with TRBJ1-2; D is perhaps TRBD1 (5 bases). CDR3 size: 11 residues. The V gene's germline CDR1 is MNHEY and CDR2 SVGAGI. With 8 bases removed from V and 5 bases from J, the gap between germline ends came to 9 bases.

This clonotype was counted only a few times. V gene TRBV18 combines with J gene TRBJ2-2; perhaps TRBD2 as D (5 bases). The CDR3 has 14 amino acids. Germline lookup yields CDR1 KGHSH and CDR2 LQKENI. The V end lost 8 bases, the J end lost 2 bases, and 12 bases lay between the germline ends. In DNA, the CDR3 is TGTGCCAGCACGCCTGGACTTAACACCGGGGAGCTGTTTTTT. Protein sequence: CASTPGLNTGELFF. Together with reference TRBV18 and TRBJ2-2, the CDR3 gives the full variable domain: NAGVMQNPRHLVRRRGQEARLRCSPMKGHSHVYWYRQLPEEGLKFMVYLQKENIIDESGMPKERFSAEFPKEGPSILRIQQVVRGDSAAYFCASTPGLNTGELFFGEGSRLTVL.